This T cell receptor beta chain appears in the sequencing data of a study of blood T cell repertoires in COVID-19. Overall study context: The United States, Italy and Spain supplied acute and convalescent COVID-19 samples. PBMCs, B-cell-depleted T cells, or T cells were the source of the cDNA or gDNA that made up the material.

The method was immunoSEQ multiplex PCR; TCRdb's version includes in-frame clones alone and lacks a portion of them. The table lists some 220,000 clones, around 90% of them singletons. V was cut by 5 bases and J by 4 bases, with 8 bases left in between. Germline loops: CDR1 DFQATT, CDR2 SNEGSKA (reference sequence). The CDR3 loop spans 11 amino acids. The receptor was derived from a woman between 18 and 30 years old who had recovered from COVID-19. Sequenced sample: peripheral blood. The chain combines TRBV20-1 with TRBJ2-5, with D perhaps matching TRBD2 (5 bases). CDR3 nucleotides: TGCAGTGCTGATGGAGGAGAGACCCAGTACTTC. Protein product: CSADGGETQYF.